This TCR beta chain derives from a study of shared clonotypes between healthy human individuals. In the study overall: Researchers assigned three CD4 naive, three CD4 memory, two CD8 naive and one CD8 memory plate to each donor.

The protocol was immunoSEQ multiplex PCR, while the TCRdb copy is restricted to in-frame clones and leaves out a portion. The profile shows 2 million to 2.5 million clones, around 95% of them singletons. This CDR3 spans 13 amino acids. The chain is built from TRBV21-1 and TRBJ1-1. TRBV21-1 is a documented pseudogene. What was sequenced was naive CD4+ T cells sorted from blood. Subset noted: CD45RA+ positively selected. This receptor was identified in a man aged 18 to 29 in good health. The CDR3 region has the DNA TGTGCCAGCAGCTCTCCAATGAACACTGAAGCTTTCTTT. This translates into CASSSPMNTEAFF.